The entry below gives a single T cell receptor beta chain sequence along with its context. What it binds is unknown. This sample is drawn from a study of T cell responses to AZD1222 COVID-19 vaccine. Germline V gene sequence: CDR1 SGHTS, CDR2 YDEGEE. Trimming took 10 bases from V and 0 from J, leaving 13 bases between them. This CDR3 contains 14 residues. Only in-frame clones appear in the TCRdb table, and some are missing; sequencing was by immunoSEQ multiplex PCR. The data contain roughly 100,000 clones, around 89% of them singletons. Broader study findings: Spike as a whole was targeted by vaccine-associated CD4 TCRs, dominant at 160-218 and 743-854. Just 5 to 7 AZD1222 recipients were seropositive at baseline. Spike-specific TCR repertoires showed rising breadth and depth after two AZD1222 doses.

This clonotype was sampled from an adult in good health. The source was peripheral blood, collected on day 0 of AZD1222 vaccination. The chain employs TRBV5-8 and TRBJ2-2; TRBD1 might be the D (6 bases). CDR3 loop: CASLRGPNTGELFF. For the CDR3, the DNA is TGTGCCTCTCTCAGGGGACCGAACACCGGGGAGCTGTTTTTT. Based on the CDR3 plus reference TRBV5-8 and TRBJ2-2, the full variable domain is EAGVTQSPTHLIKTRGQQATLRCSPISGHTSVYWYQQALGLGLQFLLWYDEGEERNRGNFPPRFSGRQFPNYSSELNVNALELEDSALYLCASLRGPNTGELFFGEGSRLTVL.